One T cell receptor beta chain is described in this entry. This entry comes from a study of T-cell reconstitution after alpha-beta-depleted transplantation in children. Germline CDR1 SGHNT, CDR2 YYREEE (reference sequence). The J segment lost 3 bases and the V segment lost 4 bases, leaving 6 bases of the junction unmatched. The CDR3 loop spans 15 amino acids. It was with unique molecular identifiers that the TCRbeta library was prepared. Using its own MiXCR run on the PCR reads, TCRdb lists one record per CDR3 protein. The sample holds about 500,000 distinct CDR3 sequences, less than 35% seen once. The TCR sequence derives from a human donor who donated a stem cell graft to a child with aplastic anemia. The sequenced sample was PBMCs from the stem cell graft donor, obtained from the stem cell graft. J is TRBJ2-7 and V is TRBV5-4; 11 bases align to TRBD1. CDR3 DNA: TGTGCCAGCAGCCTAGGACAGGGGGCGCACTACGAGCAGTACTTC. Protein: CASSLGQGAHYEQYF.